This TCR beta chain was sequenced for a study of T-cell reconstitution after alpha-beta-depleted transplantation in children. The CDR3 contains 14 residues. Unmatched junction bases numbered 6, after V lost 3 bases and J lost 5 bases. It was with unique molecular identifiers that the TCRbeta library was prepared. One entry per CDR3 protein, called by TCRdb with MiXCR from the PCR reads. In the table there are 200,000 to 250,000 distinct CDR3 sequences, approximately 9.5% of which are singletons. This clonotype was seen a single time. Sequenced material: PBMCs from the stem cell graft donor, taken from the stem cell graft. This TCR was recovered from a human donor who donated a stem cell graft to a child with acute lymphoblastic leukemia. The genes are TRBV5-3 and TRBJ2-3; 7 bases fit TRBD2. TRBV5-3 is annotated as an ORF whose role is uncertain. The CDR3 reads CARSSGGCRDTQYF. As DNA, the CDR3 is TGTGCCAGAAGCTCGGGAGGCTGTAGAGATACGCAGTATTTT.